One T cell receptor beta chain is described in this entry. From germline, CDR1 is SGHVS and CDR2 FNYEAQ. After removal of 5 bases from V and 5 bases from J, the junction contained 11 bases not matched to a gene. This CDR3 has 16 residues. This sample was included in a study of blood T cell repertoires in COVID-19. The protocol was immunoSEQ multiplex PCR, while the TCRdb copy is restricted to in-frame clones and leaves out a portion. The profile shows more than 300,000 clones, over 85% of them singletons. The clonotype originates from a woman under 40 who had recovered from COVID-19. The chain combines TRBV7-6 with TRBJ2-7, with 11 nucleotides matching TRBD2. The specimen sequenced was PBMCs or T cells enriched from blood (not recorded which). The chain's CDR3 is CASSTSGSALRHEQYF. In nucleotides, the CDR3 is TGTGCCAGCAGCACTAGCGGGAGTGCTCTTAGGCACGAGCAGTACTTC.